Below, 17 T cell receptor beta chains from the same sample are listed, as sequenced in a study of response to subunit inactivated influenza vaccine (dated by TCRdb to 2016 to 2019). Library preparation was by RT-PCR. Sequencing was carried out with an Illumina HiSeq 2500. TCRdb redid the processing of the public reads, applying fastp at Q25 and MiXCR, and retained in-frame beta chains. When rows share a CDR3 protein, they turn into one entry using the most common DNA and genes. The sample yields approximately 520,000 distinct CDR3 sequences; approximately 17% were counted once. The ten largest clones take up 2.5% to 3.5% of the sample. The sample here was CD4+ T cells sorted from PBMCs, taken about 24 months after vaccination. The receptors were gathered from a man aged 45-69 years who received an inactivated influenza vaccine. Donor details come from another sample of the same person, matched by shared clones.

The rearrangement joins TRBV12-3 or TRBV12-4 to TRBJ2-1, with TRBD1 matching 12 bases. J was trimmed by 8 bases and V by 4 bases; bases with no gene match: 6. The CDR3 spans 15 residues. The CDR3 reads CASSSGTGGRYEQFF. CDR3 coding DNA: TGTGCCAGCAGTTCCGGGACAGGGGGCAGGTATGAGCAGTTCTTC.

V usage is TRBV7-8 and J usage is TRBJ2-5, with TRBD2 matching 13 bases. CDR1 SGHVS and CDR2 FQNEAQ come from the germline V gene. Trimming at V came to 4 bases and at J to 2 bases, leaving 7 bases not matched to a gene. This CDR3 has 17 amino acids. The CDR3 protein is CASSSLMGLAGQETQYF. As DNA, the CDR3 is TGTGCCAGCAGCTCACTAATGGGACTAGCGGGACAAGAGACCCAGTACTTC.

V is TRBV7-2 and J is TRBJ2-7; D might be TRBD2 (5 bases). The CDR3 spans 13 residues. Trimming took 2 bases from V and 3 from J, leaving 8 bases between them. The V gene's germline CDR1 is SGHTA and CDR2 FQGNSA. CDR3 amino acids: CASSLKRDYEQYF. CDR3 bases: TGTGCCAGCAGCTTAAAACGGGACTACGAGCAGTACTTC. The full variable domain, its missing parts supplied by reference TRBV7-2 and TRBJ2-7, is GAGVSQSPSNKVTEKGKDVELRCDPISGHTALYWYRQSLGQGLEFLIYFQGNSAPDKSGLPSDRFSAERTGGSVSTLTIQRTQQEDSAVYLCASSLKRDYEQYFGPGTRLTVT.

The chain is built from TRBV7-8 and TRBJ2-1; D might be TRBD2 (5 bases). This CDR3 comprises 16 residues. Trimming took 5 bases from V and 8 from J, leaving 22 bases between them. From germline, CDR1 is SGHVS and CDR2 FQNEAQ. As DNA, the CDR3 is TGTGCCAGCAGCCCATCCCCCGGAGAGGGCAGTTATGAGCAGTTCTTC. Translation: CASSPSPGEGSYEQFF.

This chain links TRBV5-1 with TRBJ2-1; 8 bases are a match to TRBD2. Trimming cost V 0 bases and J 7 bases; bases outside gene matches: 9. There are 16 residues in the CDR3. Germline V gene lookup returns CDR1 SGHRS and CDR2 YFSETQ. The DNA for the CDR3 is TGCGCCAGCAGCTTGGTAGGGACTAGGTCTCAAAATGAGCAGTTCTTC. Encoded protein: CASSLVGTRSQNEQFF.

The V call is TRBV7-6, the J call TRBJ2-3, with 13 bases fitting TRBD2. V dropped 5 bases and J dropped 7; count of bases not matched to a gene: 9. The CDR3 has 16 amino acids. The V gene's germline CDR1 is SGHVS and CDR2 FNYEAQ. In DNA form, the CDR3 reads TGTGCCAGCAGCGATGGGACTAGCGGGATCTCAAATACGCAGTATTTT. Its translation: CASSDGTSGISNTQYF. The entire variable domain, with the rest obtained from reference TRBV7-6 and TRBJ2-3, is as follows: GAGVSQSPRYKVTKRGQDVALRCDPISGHVSLYWYRQALGQGPEFLTYFNYEAQQDKSGLPNDRFSAERPEGSISTLTIQRTEQRDSAMYRCASSDGTSGISNTQYFGPGTRLTVL.

This clonotype turned up a few times. The chain recombines TRBV20-1 with TRBJ2-7; 11 positions match TRBD1. Germline lookup yields CDR1 DFQATT and CDR2 SNEGSKA (reference sequence). V lost 0 bases to trimming and J lost 5 bases; unmatched junction nucleotides: 6. This CDR3 has 15 amino acids. For the CDR3, the DNA is TGCAGTGCTAGAGATACGGGACAGGGGGGCAACGAGCAGTACTTC. Its protein product is CSARDTGQGGNEQYF.

A few counts support this clonotype. The gene calls are TRBV3-1 and TRBJ2-7; D may be TRBD1 or TRBD2 (7 bases each). The germline V gene has CDR1 LGHDT and CDR2 YNNKEL (reference sequence). This CDR3 spans 17 amino acids. V shed 1 base and J shed 4 bases, with 20 bases lying between them. This chain's CDR3 is CASSQVSAGATGYEQYF. The CDR3 nucleotides read TGTGCCAGCAGCCAAGTTTCGGCGGGAGCGACAGGGTACGAGCAGTACTTC.

This clonotype has a handful of counts. V and J are TRBV12-3 or TRBV12-4 and TRBJ2-7; 9 nucleotides align to TRBD1. The CDR3 has 13 residues. V dropped 5 bases and J dropped 5; count of bases not matched to a gene: 4. The CDR3 DNA follows: TGTGCCAGCAGTGGGGACAGGGTCAACGAGCAGTACTTC. It translates to CASSGDRVNEQYF.

The V and J genes are TRBV20-1 and TRBJ2-7; the match to TRBD1 covers 8 bases. The V gene end was trimmed by 3 bases and the J gene end by 2 bases; junction bases not matched to a gene: 9. The CDR3 has 15 residues. Germline-derived CDR1 and CDR2 are DFQATT and SNEGSKA (reference sequence). CDR3 sequence: CSASTSRTGTYEQYF. CDR3 bases: TGCAGTGCTAGCACATCCAGGACAGGGACCTACGAGCAGTACTTC.

This chain links TRBV5-1 with TRBJ2-4; D remains ambiguous. Trimming took 0 bases from V and 8 from J, leaving 9 bases between them. The V gene's germline CDR1 is SGHRS and CDR2 YFSETQ. The CDR3 runs 13 residues. The CDR3 DNA reads TGCGCCAGCAGCTTGGAGGGCACGGACATTCAGTACTTC. Its protein is CASSLEGTDIQYF.

This clonotype has at least ten counts. The CDR3 here is CASSQGTGGSNIQYF. The CDR3 DNA is TGTGCCAGCAGCCAAGGGACAGGGGGCTCGAACATTCAGTACTTC. The rearrangement links TRBV3-1 to TRBJ2-4; 11 bases line up with TRBD1. Looked up from germline, CDR1 is LGHDT and CDR2 is YNNKEL (reference sequence). This CDR3 spans 15 amino acids. V shed 1 base and J 7 bases; nucleotides not matched to a gene: 3.

The chain employs TRBV7-9 and TRBJ2-3; 12 bases line up with TRBD2. This CDR3 spans 17 amino acids. Germline trimming cut 5 bases from V and 1 base from J; bases unmatched to any gene: 7. The germline V gene encodes CDR1 SEHNR and CDR2 FQNEAQ (reference sequence). The CDR3 bases are TGTGCCAGCAGCCAAAGGACTAGCGGGGTAGGCACAGATACGCAGTATTTT. Residues: CASSQRTSGVGTDTQYF.

The chain is built from TRBV12-3 or TRBV12-4 and TRBJ2-2; 9 bases match TRBD2. V lost 7 bases and J lost 6; bases outside the gene matches: 9. This CDR3 region has 15 residues. Written as DNA, the CDR3 is TGTGCCAGCAACCCCGGGACTAGCAGGGCCGGGGAGCTGTTTTTT. Translated: CASNPGTSRAGELFF.

J is TRBJ1-4 and V is TRBV28; weak D call: TRBD1 (5 bases). Germline values: CDR1 MDHEN, CDR2 SYDVKM. Trimming cost V 8 bases and J 5 bases, with 18 bases left between them. The CDR3 contains 15 residues. The CDR3 spells CASQGTGARNEKLFF. The CDR3 nucleotides read TGTGCCAGCCAAGGGACCGGGGCGAGGAATGAAAAACTGTTTTTT. Complete variable domain (other parts from reference TRBV28 and TRBJ1-4): DVKVTQSSRYLVKRTGEKVFLECVQDMDHENMFWYRQDPGLGLRLIYFSYDVKMKEKGDIPEGYSVSREKKERFSLILESASTNQTSMYLCASQGTGARNEKLFFGSGTQLSVL.

The V gene is TRBV7-7, the J gene TRBJ2-2; perhaps TRBD2 as D (5 bases). V dropped 6 bases and J dropped 5 bases, with 13 bases sitting between them. The CDR3 has 14 residues. Germline CDR1 SSHAT, CDR2 FNYEAQ (reference sequence). This CDR3 reads CASREAPRTGELFF. The CDR3 nucleotides read TGTGCCAGCAGGGAGGCCCCGAGGACCGGGGAGCTGTTTTTT.

The CDR3 protein is CSALTANTEAFF. CDR3 DNA: TGCAGTGCGTTGACAGCTAACACTGAAGCTTTCTTT. This rearrangement joins TRBV20-1 to TRBJ1-1; D possibly corresponds to TRBD1 (5 bases). The CDR3 spans 12 residues. Trimming left V 6 bases short and J 2 bases short, with 10 bases between. From germline, CDR1 is DFQATT and CDR2 SNEGSKA (reference sequence).